This TCR beta chain was captured in a study of blood T cell repertoires in COVID-19. Study summary: Acute and convalescent COVID-19 specimens originated in the United States, Italy and Spain. In each case, the material was cDNA or gDNA derived from T cells, B-cell-depleted T cells, or PBMCs.

V lost 6 bases and J 8 bases, leaving 17 bases between the germline ends. The CDR3 consists of 13 residues. The germline CDR1 and CDR2 sequences are SNHLY and FYNNEI. As handled by the study authors: Amplifying reference gene primers gave estimates of nucleated cell counts. Profiling relied on immunoSEQ multiplex PCR, and the TCRdb table lists in-frame clones only, not all of them. The DNA gave D and trimming, while V, J and clone size come from that table. The sample holds about 91,000 clones, around 89% seen once. Sample: peripheral blood. The source is an elderly woman with active COVID-19. The J gene is TRBJ2-7, the V gene TRBV2; D possibly corresponds to TRBD2 (5 bases). The CDR3 sequence: CASSVPRRVQQYF. DNA of the CDR3: TGTGCCAGCAGCGTTCCTAGGCGGGTACAGCAGTACTTC.